The 23 T cell receptor beta chains in this list originate from one sample, sequenced in a study of T cells in Graves' hyperthyroidism and ophthalmopathy. Authors of the study amplified TCR beta CDR3 regions from RNA transcripts. The TCR CDR3 was amplified in a first-round RT-PCR using the HTBI primer set. TCRdb itself ran the multiplex PCR reads through MiXCR, one entry per CDR3 protein. The sample includes about 380,000 distinct CDR3 sequences, less than 20% of them seen just once. Sequenced sample: blood. The receptors stem from a man in his late teens or twenties with Graves' ophthalmopathy.

This clonotype was seen at least ten times. The chain employs TRBV7-9 and TRBJ2-7, with 10 bases aligning to TRBD1. The trim removed 5 bases at V and 7 bases at J, leaving 8 bases unmatched. The CDR3 has 14 residues. Germline V gene data show CDR1 as SEHNR and CDR2 as FQNEAQ (reference sequence). DNA for the CDR3: TGTGCCAGCAGCCACCGGGACAGGGGACGGGAGCAGTACTTC. This gives the protein CASSHRDRGREQYF.

This clonotype occurred many times. This chain connects TRBV7-8 to TRBJ1-6, with 7 bases aligning to TRBD1. The CDR3 runs 15 residues. After removal of 3 bases from V and 9 bases from J, the junction contained 8 bases not matched to a gene. Per the germline V gene, CDR1 is SGHVS and CDR2 is FQNEAQ. The CDR3: CASSLPAGTASPLHF. CDR3 sequence (DNA): TGTGCCAGCAGCTTGCCCGCCGGGACAGCTTCACCCCTCCACTTT.

In its sample, this clonotype was seen a few times. This rearrangement joins TRBV20-1 to TRBJ2-5, with 12 nucleotides matching TRBD2. This CDR3 is 15 amino acids long. Per germline, CDR1 DFQATT and CDR2 SNEGSKA (reference sequence). J gave up 1 base and V 3 bases, and 3 bases lay outside the gene matches. CDR3 amino acids: CSASPSGGAQETQYF. In nucleotides, the CDR3 is TGCAGTGCTAGTCCTAGCGGGGGGGCCCAAGAGACCCAGTACTTC.

This chain joins TRBV6-2 or TRBV6-3 and TRBJ2-2, with D possibly being TRBD1 (6 bases). Germline V gene data show CDR1 as MNHEY and CDR2 as SVGEGT. Trimming left V 7 bases short and J 6 bases short, with 15 bases between. The CDR3 is 14 residues long. The DNA of the CDR3 is TGTGCCAGCAACCTGGGGGCGCGTGCCGGGGAGCTGTTTTTT. Translation gives CASNLGARAGELFF.

CDR3 residues: CASSIEQGRNSPLHF. CDR3 nucleotide sequence: TGTGCCAGTAGTATTGAACAGGGTCGGAATTCACCCCTCCACTTT. This chain joins TRBV19 and TRBJ1-6; tentative D call: TRBD1 (6 bases). Germline loops: CDR1 LNHDA, CDR2 SQIVND (reference sequence). The CDR3 loop spans 15 amino acids. V lost 3 bases to trimming and J lost 7 bases, with 13 bases between them. Based on the CDR3 plus reference TRBV19 and TRBJ1-6, the full variable domain is DGGITQSPKYLFRKEGQNVTLSCEQNLNHDAMYWYRQDPGQGLRLIYYSQIVNDFQKGDIAEGYSVSREKKESFPLTVTSAQKNPTAFYLCASSIEQGRNSPLHFGNGTRLTVT.

The count of this clonotype is one. The chain recombines TRBV7-9 with TRBJ2-1; 10 bases are a match to TRBD2. Germline V gene sequence: CDR1 SEHNR, CDR2 FQNEAQ (reference sequence). J lost 10 bases, V lost 3 bases, and 3 bases had no gene match. This CDR3 is 13 amino acids long. CDR3 DNA sequence: TGTGCCAGCAGCTTTAATAGCGGGAGGGAGCAGTTCTTC. Its protein is CASSFNSGREQFF.

This rearrangement joins TRBV7-6 to TRBJ2-2, with 7 bases fitting TRBD1. This CDR3 comprises 19 residues. The germline CDR1 and CDR2 sequences are SGHVS and FNYEAQ. The ends lost 1 base at V and 7 bases at J; junction bases unmatched: 18. CDR3 sequence: CASSLVHRLIGTVGGELFF. CDR3 DNA sequence: TGTGCCAGCAGCTTAGTCCACCGTTTGATCGGGACAGTGGGCGGGGAGCTGTTTTTT.

This rearrangement joins TRBV9 to TRBJ2-1, with a possible D match to TRBD1 (6 bases). The CDR3 has 16 amino acids. Germline V lookup: CDR1 SGDLS, CDR2 YYNGEE. Trimming stripped 3 bases from V and 6 bases from J, with 19 bases between. CDR3 DNA sequence: TGTGCCAGCAGCGAGAACCGGGACCGAGGGGGCAATGAGCAGTTCTTC. Its translation: CASSENRDRGGNEQFF.

This clonotype is a singleton in its sample. V and J are TRBV4-1 and TRBJ2-1; 7 bases map to TRBD1. Per the germline V gene, CDR1 is MGHRA and CDR2 is YSYEKL. The ends lost 4 bases at V and 9 bases at J; junction bases unmatched: 18. This CDR3 has 17 amino acids. CDR3 sequence reads: CASSPGQARALGSEQFF. For the CDR3, the DNA is TGCGCCAGCAGCCCTGGACAGGCGAGGGCTCTGGGGAGTGAGCAGTTCTTC.

This clonotype has at least ten counts. This sequence joins TRBV12-3 or TRBV12-4 and TRBJ1-3; D ambiguous. V lost 5 bases and J lost 4, with 12 bases in between. The CDR3 sequence is 14 residues long. CDR3 residues: CASSTRTYGNTIYF. In DNA, the CDR3 is TGTGCCAGCAGTACCCGGACTTACGGAAACACCATATATTTT.

The chain combines TRBV29-1 with TRBJ2-5, with D perhaps TRBD1 (5 bases). Between the trimmed V and J ends, which lost 1 base and 3 bases, there was a span of 9 bases. The CDR3 runs to 13 residues. Germline loops: CDR1 SQVTM, CDR2 ANQGSEA. As DNA, the CDR3 is TGCAGCGTTGAAGTCTCCAGGGAAGAGACCCAGTACTTC. This gives the protein CSVEVSREETQYF.

This clonotype was seen many times. The rearrangement joins TRBV2 to TRBJ2-1, with 10 nucleotides matching TRBD2. V lost 6 bases, J lost 7 bases, and 12 bases stayed unmatched. The length of the CDR3 is 16 residues. The V gene's germline CDR1 is SNHLY and CDR2 FYNNEI. This chain's CDR3 is CASRSGPSGGTNEQFF. In DNA form, the CDR3 reads TGTGCCAGCAGATCTGGCCCTAGCGGGGGAACAAATGAGCAGTTCTTC.

The sample holds many counts of this clonotype. V usage is TRBV20-1 and J usage is TRBJ2-1, with a tentative D call TRBD1 (6 bases). This CDR3 contains 19 residues. Germline lookup yields CDR1 DFQATT and CDR2 SNEGSKA (reference sequence). The V end lost 5 bases, the J end lost 8 bases, and 34 bases lay between the germline ends. As DNA, the CDR3 is TGCAGTGCTCCTTTCCTACAGGGAACGAACCATTTCCCCTCGGATGAGCAGTTCTTC. Protein: CSAPFLQGTNHFPSDEQFF.

The chain combines TRBV24-1 with TRBJ2-3, with 10 nucleotides matching TRBD2. There are 17 residues in the CDR3. The ends lost 3 bases at V and 3 bases at J; junction bases unmatched: 8. The V gene's germline CDR1 is KGHDR and CDR2 SFDVKD. The CDR3 region has the DNA TGTGCCACCAGTGATCCCAGCGGGGGGGGGGGGACAGATACGCAGTATTTT. Residues: CATSDPSGGGGTDTQYF.

This clonotype was recorded at least ten times. The CDR3 sequence is CASSQGGTAEKLFF. DNA for the CDR3: TGTGCCAGCAGCCAAGGCGGGACCGCTGAAAAACTGTTTTTT. The chain links TRBV3-1 to TRBJ1-4; TRBD1 is a possible D gene (5 bases). Looked up from germline, CDR1 is LGHDT and CDR2 is YNNKEL (reference sequence). CDR3 length equals 14 residues. V lost 1 base to trimming and J lost 7 bases, with 10 bases between them.

This clonotype was observed many times. The chain joins TRBV12-3 or TRBV12-4 to TRBJ1-1; TRBD1 matches 7 bases. The trim removed 7 bases at V and 4 bases at J, leaving 9 bases unmatched. The CDR3 is 14 amino acids. CDR3 coding DNA: TGTGCCAGCACCTACAGGGGAGGTGGCACTGAAGCTTTCTTT. This sequence encodes CASTYRGGGTEAFF.

This clonotype was recorded many times. The J gene is TRBJ1-1, the V gene TRBV15; weak D call: TRBD1 (5 bases). The V gene lost 1 base and the J gene lost 4 bases, with 10 bases spanning the gap. The length of the CDR3 is 14 residues. Germline V lookup: CDR1 LNHNV, CDR2 YYDKDF (reference sequence). The CDR3: CATSRVHGGTEAFF. The CDR3 coding sequence is TGTGCCACCAGCAGAGTTCACGGGGGCACTGAAGCTTTCTTT.

The chain recombines TRBV10-3 with TRBJ1-2, with a weak D call TRBD1 (6 bases). CDR3 length equals 13 residues. V dropped 9 bases and J dropped 3 bases, with 14 bases sitting between them. Germline loops: CDR1 ENHRY, CDR2 SYGVKD. The chain's CDR3 is CAITRDTDYGYTF. CDR3 coding DNA: TGTGCCATTACCCGGGACACGGACTATGGCTACACCTTC.

This clonotype has ten or more counts. The CDR3 DNA follows: TGTGCCAGCAGCCAAGTGCCCCACGAGCAGTACTTC. Its protein product is CASSQVPHEQYF. This chain joins TRBV3-1 and TRBJ2-7; D not resolved. The V end was cut by 1 base, the J end by 5 bases, with 6 bases between. This CDR3 is 12 amino acids long. Germline CDR1 reads LGHDT; CDR2 reads YNNKEL (reference sequence).

This clonotype was detected many times. Here the CDR3 reads CASSYSEGTGGSPLHF. CDR3 coding DNA: TGTGCCAGCAGTTACTCGGAAGGGACAGGGGGTTCACCCCTCCACTTT. V and J are TRBV6-5 and TRBJ1-6; 11 bases line up with TRBD1. The V gene end was trimmed by 0 bases and the J gene end by 9 bases; junction bases not matched to a gene: 4. The germline V gene encodes CDR1 MNHEY and CDR2 SVGAGI. This CDR3 has 16 amino acids.

The sample holds many counts of this clonotype. V is TRBV2 and J is TRBJ2-2; D tentatively fits TRBD1 or TRBD2 (5 bases each). Trimming stripped 9 bases from V and 3 bases from J, with 14 bases between. Germline V gene sequence: CDR1 SNHLY, CDR2 FYNNEI. CDR3 length equals 14 residues. CDR3 region: CARGPLTDTGELFF. The CDR3 nucleotides are TGTGCCAGGGGACCACTAACGGACACCGGGGAGCTGTTTTTT.

This sequence joins TRBV5-6 and TRBJ2-1; weak D call: TRBD2 (7 bases). This CDR3 spans 14 amino acids. Trimming took off 7 bases at V and 8 bases at J, with 19 bases between the two ends. Germline values: CDR1 SGHDT, CDR2 YYEEEE. The CDR3 nucleotides read TGTGCCAGCTCGGTGGGGGGGCATTTATATGAGCAGTTCTTC. Residues: CASSVGGHLYEQFF.

The sample holds many counts of this clonotype. The V gene is TRBV24-1, the J gene TRBJ2-5; D gene ambiguous. The ends were cut back, 0 bases at V and 5 bases at J, with 6 bases in the middle. This CDR3 is built from 13 residues. Germline V CDR1 and CDR2: KGHDR, SFDVKD. CDR3 amino acids: CATSDLLAETQYF. The CDR3 DNA reads TGTGCCACCAGTGATTTGCTGGCTGAGACCCAGTACTTC.